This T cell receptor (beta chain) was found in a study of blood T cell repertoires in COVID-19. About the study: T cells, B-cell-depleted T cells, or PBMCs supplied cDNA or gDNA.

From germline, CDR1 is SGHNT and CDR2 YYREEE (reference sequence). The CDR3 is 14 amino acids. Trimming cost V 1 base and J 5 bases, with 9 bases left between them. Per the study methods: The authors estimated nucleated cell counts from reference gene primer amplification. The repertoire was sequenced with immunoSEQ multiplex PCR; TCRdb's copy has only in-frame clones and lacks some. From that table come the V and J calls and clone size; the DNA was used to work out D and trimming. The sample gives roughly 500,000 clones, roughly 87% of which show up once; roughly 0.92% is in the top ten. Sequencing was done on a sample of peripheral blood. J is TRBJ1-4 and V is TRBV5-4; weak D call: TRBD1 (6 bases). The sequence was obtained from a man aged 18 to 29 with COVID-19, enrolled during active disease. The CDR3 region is CASSLKGQNEKLFF. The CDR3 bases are TGTGCCAGCAGCTTGAAAGGACAGAATGAAAAACTGTTTTTT.